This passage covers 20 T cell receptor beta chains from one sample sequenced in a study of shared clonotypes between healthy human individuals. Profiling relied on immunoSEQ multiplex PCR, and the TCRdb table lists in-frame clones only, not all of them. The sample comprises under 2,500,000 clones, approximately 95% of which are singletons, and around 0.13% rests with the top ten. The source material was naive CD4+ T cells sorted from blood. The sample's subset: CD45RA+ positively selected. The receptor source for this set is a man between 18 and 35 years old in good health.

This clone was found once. CDR3 sequence: CASSTTGEGKAFF. CDR3 bases: TGTGCCAGCAGTACCACCGGGGAGGGGAAAGCTTTCTTT. This sequence joins TRBV6-5 and TRBJ1-1; possibly TRBD1 for D (5 bases). In germline, CDR1 is MNHEY, CDR2 SVGAGI. The CDR3 totals 13 residues. Between the trimmed V and J ends, which lost 5 bases and 9 bases, there was a span of 16 bases.

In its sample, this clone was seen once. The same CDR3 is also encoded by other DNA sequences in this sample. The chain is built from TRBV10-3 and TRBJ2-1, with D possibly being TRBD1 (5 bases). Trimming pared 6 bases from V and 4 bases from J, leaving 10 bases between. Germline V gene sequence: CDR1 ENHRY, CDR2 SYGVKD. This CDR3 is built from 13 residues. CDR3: CAISGDRYNEQFF. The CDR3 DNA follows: TGTGCCATCAGCGGCGACAGATACAATGAGCAGTTCTTC.

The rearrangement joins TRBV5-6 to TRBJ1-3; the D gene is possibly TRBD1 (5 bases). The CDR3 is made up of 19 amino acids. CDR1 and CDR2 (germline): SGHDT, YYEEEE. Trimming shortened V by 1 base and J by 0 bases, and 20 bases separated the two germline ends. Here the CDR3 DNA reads TGTGCCAGCAGCTTGTTTCTCATGCAAGGACAATTCTCTGGAAACACCATATATTTT. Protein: CASSLFLMQGQFSGNTIYF.

The DNA for the CDR3 is TGTCTCACCCACCACTCTCCTAGCGGGGGACGGGAGACCCAGTACTTC. Translation gives CLTHHSPSGGRETQYF. The chain employs TRBV6-4 and TRBJ2-5; 10 positions match TRBD2. Germline CDR1 MRHNA, CDR2 SNTAGT. CDR3 length: 16 amino acids.

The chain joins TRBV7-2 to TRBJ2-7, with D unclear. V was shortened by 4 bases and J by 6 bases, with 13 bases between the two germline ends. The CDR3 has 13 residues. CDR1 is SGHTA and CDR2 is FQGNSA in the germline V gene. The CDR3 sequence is CASSSRSGGEQYF. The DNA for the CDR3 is TGTGCCAGCAGCTCCCGGTCGGGTGGCGAGCAGTACTTC.

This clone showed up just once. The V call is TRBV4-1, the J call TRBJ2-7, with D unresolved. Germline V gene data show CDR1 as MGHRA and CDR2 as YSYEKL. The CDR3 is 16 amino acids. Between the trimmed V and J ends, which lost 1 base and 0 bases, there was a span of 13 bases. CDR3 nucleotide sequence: TGCGCCAGCAGCCAAGGTTCTGCCCTGCTCTCCTACGAGCAGTACTTC. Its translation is CASSQGSALLSYEQYF.

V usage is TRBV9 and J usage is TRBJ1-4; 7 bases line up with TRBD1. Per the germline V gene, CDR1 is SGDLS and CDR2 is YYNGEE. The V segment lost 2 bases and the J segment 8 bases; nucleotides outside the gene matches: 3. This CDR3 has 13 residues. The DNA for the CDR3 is TGTGCCAGCAGCGTCCTGACAGGGGAAAAACTGTTTTTT. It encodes CASSVLTGEKLFF.

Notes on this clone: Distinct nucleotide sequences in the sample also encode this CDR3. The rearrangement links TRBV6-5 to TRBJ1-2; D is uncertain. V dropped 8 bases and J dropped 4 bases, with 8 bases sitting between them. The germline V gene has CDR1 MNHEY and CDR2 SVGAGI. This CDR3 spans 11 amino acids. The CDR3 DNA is TGTGCCAGCTCGGGAGTCTATGGCTACACCTTC. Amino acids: CASSGVYGYTF.

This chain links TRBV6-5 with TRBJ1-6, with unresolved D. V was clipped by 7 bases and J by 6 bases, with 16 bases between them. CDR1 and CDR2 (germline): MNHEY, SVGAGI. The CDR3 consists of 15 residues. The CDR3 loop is CASNEAGLLNSPLHF. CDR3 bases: TGTGCCAGCAACGAAGCCGGGCTCCTTAATTCACCCCTCCACTTT.

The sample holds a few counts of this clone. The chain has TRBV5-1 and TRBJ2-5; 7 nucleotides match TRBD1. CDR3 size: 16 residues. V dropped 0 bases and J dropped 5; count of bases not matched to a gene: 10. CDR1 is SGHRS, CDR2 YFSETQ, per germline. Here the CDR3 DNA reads TGCGCCAGCAGCTTGGAGGGGGCGTCTACGCTGGAGACCCAGTACTTC. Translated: CASSLEGASTLETQYF.

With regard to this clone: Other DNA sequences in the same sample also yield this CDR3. The CDR3 loop is CASSLGGTADQPQHF. DNA for the CDR3: TGCGCCAGCAGCTTGGGAGGGACAGCTGATCAGCCCCAGCATTTT. V is TRBV5-1 and J is TRBJ1-5, with 7 bases that match TRBD1. This CDR3 is 15 amino acids long. Germline loops: CDR1 SGHRS, CDR2 YFSETQ. The trim removed 0 bases at V and 5 bases at J, leaving 5 bases unmatched.

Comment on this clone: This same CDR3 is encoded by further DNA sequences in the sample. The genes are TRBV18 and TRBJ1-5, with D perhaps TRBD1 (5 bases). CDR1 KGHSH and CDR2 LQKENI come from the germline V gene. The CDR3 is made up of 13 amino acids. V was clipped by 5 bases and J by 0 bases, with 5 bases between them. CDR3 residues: CASSGGSNQPQHF. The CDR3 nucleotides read TGTGCCAGCTCAGGGGGTAGCAATCAGCCCCAGCATTTT.

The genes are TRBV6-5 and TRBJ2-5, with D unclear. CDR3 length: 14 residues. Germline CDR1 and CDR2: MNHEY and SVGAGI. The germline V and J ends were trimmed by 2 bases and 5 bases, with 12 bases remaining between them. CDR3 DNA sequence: TGTGCCAGCAGTTACATATTGGGTGGGGAGACCCAGTACTTC. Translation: CASSYILGGETQYF.

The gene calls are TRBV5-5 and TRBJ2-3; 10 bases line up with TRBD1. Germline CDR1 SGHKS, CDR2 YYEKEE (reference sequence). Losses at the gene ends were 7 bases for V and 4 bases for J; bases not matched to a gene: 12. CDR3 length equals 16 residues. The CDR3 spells CASRLTRDRGPDTQYF. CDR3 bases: TGTGCCAGCCGCCTAACCCGGGACAGGGGACCAGATACGCAGTATTTT.

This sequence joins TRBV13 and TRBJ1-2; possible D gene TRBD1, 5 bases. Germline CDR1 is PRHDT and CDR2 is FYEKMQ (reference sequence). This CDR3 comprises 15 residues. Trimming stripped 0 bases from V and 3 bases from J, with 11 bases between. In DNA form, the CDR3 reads TGTGCCAGCAGCTTAGGGTCCCCAGGGCACTATGGCTACACCTTC. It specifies CASSLGSPGHYGYTF.

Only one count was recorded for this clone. The CDR3 spells CASSQPPTDFNQPQHF. Written as DNA, the CDR3 is TGCGCCAGCAGTCAACCCCCGACAGACTTCAATCAGCCCCAGCATTTT. The chain links TRBV23-1 to TRBJ1-5; a weak D match, TRBD1 (5 bases). TRBV23-1 carries the ORF label, with uncertain function. The ends were cut back, 2 bases at V and 3 bases at J, with 14 bases in the middle. The CDR3 runs to 16 residues.

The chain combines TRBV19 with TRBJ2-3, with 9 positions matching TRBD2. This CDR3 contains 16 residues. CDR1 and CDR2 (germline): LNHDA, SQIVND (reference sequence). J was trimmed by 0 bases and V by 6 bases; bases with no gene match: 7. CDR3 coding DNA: TGTGCCAGTAGGTTAGCGGGGGCCGCTAGCACAGATACGCAGTATTTT. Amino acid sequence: CASRLAGAASTDTQYF.

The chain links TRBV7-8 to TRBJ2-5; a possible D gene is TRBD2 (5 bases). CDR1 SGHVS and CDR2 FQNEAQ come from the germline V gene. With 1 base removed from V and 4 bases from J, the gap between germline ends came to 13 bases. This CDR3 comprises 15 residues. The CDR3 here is CASSLEGMSGETQYF. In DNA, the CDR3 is TGTGCCAGCAGCTTAGAAGGGATGAGCGGAGAGACCCAGTACTTC.

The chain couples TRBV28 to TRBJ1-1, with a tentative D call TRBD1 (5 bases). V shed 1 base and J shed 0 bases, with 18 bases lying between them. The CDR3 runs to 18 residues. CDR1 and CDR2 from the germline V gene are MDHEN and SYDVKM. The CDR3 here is CASSLSGDARQVNTEAFF. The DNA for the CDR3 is TGTGCCAGCAGTTTATCCGGGGACGCACGTCAAGTGAACACTGAAGCTTTCTTT.

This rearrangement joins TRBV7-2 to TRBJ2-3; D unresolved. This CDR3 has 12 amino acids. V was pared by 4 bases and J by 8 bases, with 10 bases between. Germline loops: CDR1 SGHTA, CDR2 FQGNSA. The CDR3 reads CASSSGPTTQYF. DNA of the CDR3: TGTGCCAGCAGCTCCGGACCAACTACGCAGTATTTT.